This is a list of T cell receptor beta chains from one sample in a study of blood T cell repertoires in COVID-19. Assay used: immunoSEQ multiplex PCR; TCRdb lists only in-frame clones, some missing. The top ten hold 1.5% to 2% of the sample, which has 350,000 or so clones, approximately 90% seen once. Sequencing was performed on peripheral blood. The receptors originated from a woman between 25 and 40 years old with COVID-19, enrolled during active disease. Both conserved end residues are part of each CDR3. The D gene is left open where the match is weak. A clone size is listed for some rows: how often the clone was seen (once, few, many), or a class if it is expanded.

J gene,V gene,clone size,D gene,CDR3 DNA,CDR3 protein
TRBJ1-2,TRBV9,-,-,TGTGCCAGTTCGGGTGAGGGTGGCTACACCTTC,CASSGEGGYTF
TRBJ1-1,TRBV10-1,-,-,TGCGCCAGCAGTGGACACAGGGATGGCGCTGAAGCTTTCTTT,CASSGHRDGAEAFF
TRBJ2-3,TRBV5-1,-,TRBD2,TGCGCCAGCAGCTTGGCCCAGCGGGACACAGATACGCAGTATTTT,CASSLAQRDTDTQYF
TRBJ1-4,TRBV19,-,-,TGTGCCAGTAGTCCGGGGGTCGAAAAACTGTTTTTT,CASSPGVEKLFF
TRBJ1-2,TRBV7-9,-,-,TGTGCCAGCAGGACCTCGGGGGACTATGGCTACACCTTC,CASRTSGDYGYTF
TRBJ1-1,TRBV5-4,-,-,TGTGCCAGCAGCCCACGGGGACACCCGAACACTGAAGCTTTCTTT,CASSPRGHPNTEAFF
TRBJ1-2,TRBV3-1/TRBV3-2,-,-,TGTGCCAGCAGCCTGGGACAAGGCTATGGCTACACCTTC,CASSLGQGYGYTF
TRBJ1-1,TRBV6-5,-,-,TGTGCCAGCAGTTACGACCGGGACACTGAAGCTTTCTTT,CASSYDRDTEAFF
TRBJ2-1,TRBV28,once,TRBD2,TGTGCCAGCAGTTTGCCCGGGGGGGCCGGACCCTACAATGAGCAGTTCTTC,CASSLPGGAGPYNEQFF
TRBJ2-5,TRBV19,once,-,TGTGCCAGTAGTATGGCTAGGCAAGAGACCCAGTACTTC,CASSMARQETQYF
TRBJ2-7,TRBV9,-,TRBD1,TGTGCCAGCAGCGCTGGCGGGCGGACAGGGGTCCACGAGCAGTACTTC,CASSAGGRTGVHEQYF
TRBJ1-4,TRBV19,-,TRBD1,TGTGCCAGTAGTCCTACACGACAGGGGGCCGGAGAAAAACTGTTTTTT,CASSPTRQGAGEKLFF
TRBJ1-4,TRBV7-8,-,-,TGTGCCATCGGGGATCCCACCTCAACTAATGAAAAACTGTTTTTT,CAIGDPTSTNEKLFF
TRBJ2-5,TRBV6-2/TRBV6-3,-,TRBD1,TGTGCCAGCAGTCTCCGGACAGGGAGAGAGACCCAGTACTTC,CASSLRTGRETQYF
TRBJ2-1,TRBV4-1,-,-,TGCGCCAGCAGCCTATTTAGCTCCTACAATGAGCAGTTCTTC,CASSLFSSYNEQFF
TRBJ1-5,TRBV30,-,-,TGTGCCTGGAGTGATTACCAGGGACAGCCCCAGCATTTT,CAWSDYQGQPQHF